The T cell receptor (beta chain) under discussion was sequenced for a study of control samples from healthy donors and cancer patients. The CDR3 sequence is 13 residues long. Germline V CDR1 and CDR2: LNHDA, SQIVND (reference sequence). J was trimmed by 7 bases and V by 10 bases; bases with no gene match: 9. The method was immunoSEQ multiplex PCR; TCRdb's version includes in-frame clones alone and lacks a portion of them. The table records about 120,000 clones, about 95% of them present only once. This clone was observed a single time. Sequencing was performed on blood. The source of this sequence is a man under 40 in good health. J is TRBJ1-4 and V is TRBV19; 7 positions agree with TRBD1. The CDR3: CATSDRIGEKLFF. The CDR3 DNA reads TGTGCCACCTCGGACAGGATTGGTGAAAAACTGTTTTTT.